The next 17 T cell receptor beta chains were all read from a single sample in a study of T cells after posttransplantation cyclophosphamide. Here immunoSEQ multiplex PCR was the method, and the copy in TCRdb shows in-frame clones only, minus some. The profile covers under 15,000 clones, none occurring a single time. Cyclophosphamide on days +3 and +4 followed busulfan-fludarabine conditioning and a marrow graft. Source: PBMCs, taken after allogeneic stem cell transplant with posttransplant cyclophosphamide. The receptor set was obtained from a female patient between 40 and 50 years old who received an allogeneic stem cell transplant from a related donor, was CMV-positive, and had acute GVHD only. The graft donor may account for some of the T cells.

The chain links TRBV29-1 to TRBJ2-3; TRBD2 matches 11 bases. Germline V gene data show CDR1 as SQVTM and CDR2 as ANQGSEA. The CDR3 length is 14 residues. Losses at the gene ends were 4 bases for V and 4 bases for J; bases not matched to a gene: 4. The CDR3, as DNA: TGCAGCGTTGTAACTAGCGGGAGACCAGATACGCAGTATTTT. This sequence encodes CSVVTSGRPDTQYF.

At least ten counts were recorded for this clone. V and J are TRBV19 and TRBJ1-1, with 8 bases identical to TRBD1. The CDR3 extends over 14 amino acids. J lost 1 base, V lost 4 bases, and 2 bases had no gene match. Germline loops: CDR1 LNHDA, CDR2 SQIVND (reference sequence). In nucleotides, the CDR3 is TGTGCCAGTAGTAGGGGACAGGAGAACACTGAAGCTTTCTTT. As protein: CASSRGQENTEAFF.

This clone was found many times. The CDR3 nucleotides read TGTGCCAGCAGCCGGTCTGAGCGGGGGGGCTACGAGCAGTACTTC. The encoded protein is CASSRSERGGYEQYF. V gene TRBV4-2 combines with J gene TRBJ2-7, with 10 bases identical to TRBD2. V shed 4 bases and J 3 bases; nucleotides not matched to a gene: 6. CDR1 is LGHNA, CDR2 YNFKEQ, per germline. The CDR3 is 15 residues long.

A few counts support this clone. The chain recombines TRBV7-9 with TRBJ1-4, with TRBD1 matching over 11 bases. Germline CDR1 and CDR2: SEHNR and FQNEAQ (reference sequence). The length of the CDR3 is 14 residues. Germline trimming cut 4 bases from V and 8 bases from J; bases unmatched to any gene: 3. CDR3 region: CASSWTGGVEKLFF. In nucleotides, the CDR3 is TGTGCCAGCAGCTGGACAGGGGGCGTCGAAAAACTGTTTTTT.

In this sample, this clone turned up a few times. The rearrangement links TRBV9 to TRBJ2-1; 9 nucleotides agree with TRBD2. V shed 0 bases, J shed 7 bases, and the junction held 5 bases outside the gene matches. CDR1 SGDLS and CDR2 YYNGEE come from the germline V gene. There are 15 residues in the CDR3. The CDR3 here is CASSVGYSGRNEQFF. DNA of the CDR3: TGTGCCAGCAGCGTAGGTTATAGCGGGAGAAATGAGCAGTTCTTC.

This sequence joins TRBV25-1 and TRBJ2-5, with D unresolved. Trimming pared 7 bases from V and 1 base from J, leaving 4 bases between. CDR3 length equals 11 residues. Germline V lookup: CDR1 MGHDK, CDR2 SYGVNS. CDR3 bases: TGTGCCAGCACCCGCCAAGAGACCCAGTACTTC. Translated, it gives CASTRQETQYF. Full variable domain (missing parts from reference TRBV25-1 and TRBJ2-5): EADIYQTPRYLVIGTGKKITLECSQTMGHDKMYWYQQDPGMELHLIHYSYGVNSTEKGDLSSESTVSRIRTEHFPLTLESARPSHTSQYLCASTRQETQYFGPGTRLLVL.

This clone came up many times. The chain is built from TRBV5-1 and TRBJ2-3, with TRBD2 identical over 8 bases. The V segment lost 6 bases and the J segment 1 base; nucleotides outside the gene matches: 7. Germline V gives CDR1 SGHRS, CDR2 YFSETQ. The CDR3 sequence is 15 residues long. CDR3 protein: CASKVLAGGTDTQYF. CDR3 nucleotides: TGCGCCAGCAAGGTCCTAGCGGGTGGCACAGATACGCAGTATTTT.

This clone was counted at least ten times. The rearrangement links TRBV10-3 to TRBJ2-5, with 12 bases aligning to TRBD1. The V and J ends lost 11 bases and 5 bases, in that order; junction bases with no gene match: 9. CDR1 ENHRY and CDR2 SYGVKD come from the germline V gene. The CDR3 spans 14 residues. The CDR3 region is CAVAGTGGGETQYF. CDR3 in DNA: TGTGCCGTAGCCGGGACAGGGGGCGGTGAGACCCAGTACTTC.

This clone was counted at least ten times. The chain is built from TRBV11-3 and TRBJ2-3, with D perhaps TRBD2 (5 bases). Germline-derived CDR1 and CDR2 are SGHNT and YENEEA. The germline V and J ends were trimmed by 0 bases and 2 bases, with 12 bases remaining between them. The CDR3 has 16 amino acids. CDR3 in DNA: TGTGCCAGCAGCTTAGATGGAGGTGGTGCCACAGATACGCAGTATTTT. Residues: CASSLDGGGATDTQYF.

In this sample, this clone turned up many times. The rearrangement joins TRBV5-1 to TRBJ1-1; tentatively, D is TRBD1 (6 bases). Germline V lookup: CDR1 SGHRS, CDR2 YFSETQ. This CDR3 is 16 amino acids long. V was trimmed by 6 bases and J by 1 base, leaving 19 bases between them. Written as DNA, the CDR3 is TGCGCCAGCACCTGGGGGGGCGGGGGTAAGAACACTGAAGCTTTCTTT. Translation: CASTWGGGGKNTEAFF.

This clone was detected ten times or more. The chain combines TRBV7-4 with TRBJ1-5; D gene ambiguous. The CDR3 extends over 18 amino acids. From germline, CDR1 is SGHVT and CDR2 SQSDAQ. Trimming removed 5 bases at V and 3 bases at J, with 23 bases between. The CDR3 region has the DNA TGTGCCAGCAGCCCGCCCCCCGGGAGGGCAGCATTCAATCAGCCCCAGCATTTT. It is translated as CASSPPPGRAAFNQPQHF.

The chain recombines TRBV29-1 with TRBJ2-5; TRBD1 matches at 7 bases. The CDR3 spans 14 residues. V shed 7 bases and J 3 bases; nucleotides not matched to a gene: 11. CDR1 is SQVTM, CDR2 ANQGSEA, per germline. The CDR3 reads CSGRRWDSEETQYF. CDR3 bases: TGCAGCGGACGACGGTGGGACAGCGAAGAGACCCAGTACTTC.

This clone was recorded many times. J is TRBJ2-5 and V is TRBV5-1; TRBD2 is a possible D gene (6 bases). This CDR3 comprises 17 residues. Germline CDR1 is SGHRS and CDR2 is YFSETQ. V shed 1 base and J shed 0 bases, with 16 bases lying between them. The CDR3 nucleotides are TGCGCCAGCAGCTTGTTACCCCGGAGGGCCTACCAAGAGACCCAGTACTTC. Its protein is CASSLLPRRAYQETQYF.

This clone was seen at least ten times. The chain employs TRBV12-1 and TRBJ2-5; TRBD1 is the table's D call, not checked against the DNA. TRBV12-1 is marked as a pseudogene. The CDR3 consists of 14 residues. The CDR3 DNA reads TGTGCCGGACAGGCGGAGAACCTAAAGAAGGCCCAGTACTTC. Encoded protein: CAGQAENLKKAQYF.

This clone was seen at least ten times. This sequence joins TRBV6-1 and TRBJ2-7; TRBD1 aligns across 10 bases. Trimming at V came to 3 bases and at J to 4 bases, leaving 3 bases not matched to a gene. Germline-derived CDR1 and CDR2 are MNHNS and SASEGT. The CDR3 covers 14 residues. Here the CDR3 DNA reads TGTGCCAGCAGTGAGGGACAGGGGATATACGAGCAGTACTTC. Its protein is CASSEGQGIYEQYF.

At least ten counts were recorded for this clone. The genes are TRBV7-9 and TRBJ1-2; D remains unclear. The V and J ends lost 5 bases and 5 bases respectively, with 15 bases between them. CDR1 and CDR2 (germline): SEHNR, FQNEAQ (reference sequence). The CDR3 is made up of 14 amino acids. In DNA, the CDR3 is TGTGCCAGCAGCGTTAGCGGGAGTAGGTATGGCTACACCTTC. This codes for CASSVSGSRYGYTF.

This clone was detected many times. The rearrangement joins TRBV11-2 to TRBJ1-5; no clear D. CDR3 length: 13 residues. Germline V lookup: CDR1 SGHAT, CDR2 FQNNGV. Trimming left V 0 bases short and J 6 bases short, with 6 bases between. Here the CDR3 DNA reads TGTGCCAGCAGCTTAGACAGTGTTCAGCCCCAGCATTTT. Encoded protein: CASSLDSVQPQHF. Together with reference TRBV11-2 and TRBJ1-5, the CDR3 gives the full variable domain: EAGVAQSPRYKIIEKRQSVAFWCNPISGHATLYWYQQILGQGPKLLIQFQNNGVVDDSQLPKDRFSAERLKGVDSTLKIQPAKLEDSAVYLCASSLDSVQPQHFGDGTRLSIL.